This TCR beta chain was identified during a study of brain T cells in children with intractable seizures. Broader study findings: Clones missing pre-surgery may reflect undersampling of that blood sample. Patients' HCMV serostatus was unknown; virus specificity rests on CDR3 similarity alone.

Sequencing was limited to surgery cases with top T cell transcript signatures in brain tissue. Before surgery, patients took at least one anti-epileptic drug. Germline CDR1 SQVTM, CDR2 ANQGSEA. The CDR3 is made up of 15 amino acids. The J segment lost 8 bases and the V segment lost 1 base, leaving 11 bases of the junction unmatched. Of note for this clone: The antigen is unknown.

The method was immunoSEQ multiplex PCR; TCRdb's version includes in-frame clones alone and lacks a portion of them. The sample lists 62,000 or so clones, about 96% seen once, with more than 0.3% in the top ten. The sequence was collected from a boy less than two years old with focal cortical dysplasia and intractable seizures. This chain joins TRBV29-1 and TRBJ1-1, with TRBD1 matching over 9 bases. This specimen consisted of peripheral blood, obtained at surgery. The CDR3 DNA sequence: TGCAGCGTTGAAGGGGTCGGGACAGGGCGTCGAGAAGCTTTCTTT. Translated: CSVEGVGTGRREAFF.